The clone carrying this T cell receptor beta chain occurred a few times. This sample is part of a study of T cells in Graves' hyperthyroidism and ophthalmopathy. RNA transcripts served as the template for amplifying TCR beta CDR3 regions. First-round RT-PCR targeting the TCR CDR3 was performed with the HTBI primer set. TCRdb ran MiXCR on the multiplex PCR reads and lists one entry per CDR3 protein. The sample includes more than 300,000 distinct CDR3 sequences, more than 11% seen only once; the top ten take about 10%. Trimming stripped 2 bases from V and 5 bases from J, with 13 bases between. The CDR3 covers 15 residues.

The clonotype was recovered from an older woman with Graves' hyperthyroidism. V is TRBV12-3 or TRBV12-4 and J is TRBJ2-1; D is ambiguous. Sequencing used blood. The CDR3 coding sequence is TGTGCCAGCAGTTTAATCCCTGTTGGCCACAATGAGCAGTTCTTC. It is translated as CASSLIPVGHNEQFF.